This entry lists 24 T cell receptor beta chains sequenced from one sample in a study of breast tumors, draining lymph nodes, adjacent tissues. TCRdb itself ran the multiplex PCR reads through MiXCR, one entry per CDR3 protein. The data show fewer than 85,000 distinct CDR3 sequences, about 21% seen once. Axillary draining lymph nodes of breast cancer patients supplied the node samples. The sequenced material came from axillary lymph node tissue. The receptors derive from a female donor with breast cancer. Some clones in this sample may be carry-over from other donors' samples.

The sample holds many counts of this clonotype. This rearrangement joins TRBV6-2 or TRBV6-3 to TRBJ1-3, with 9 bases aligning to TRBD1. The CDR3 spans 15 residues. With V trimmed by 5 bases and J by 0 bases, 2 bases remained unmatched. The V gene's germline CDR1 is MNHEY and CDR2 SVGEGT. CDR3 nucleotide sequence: TGTGCCAGCAGTCGGACAGGGGACTCTGGAAACACCATATATTTT. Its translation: CASSRTGDSGNTIYF.

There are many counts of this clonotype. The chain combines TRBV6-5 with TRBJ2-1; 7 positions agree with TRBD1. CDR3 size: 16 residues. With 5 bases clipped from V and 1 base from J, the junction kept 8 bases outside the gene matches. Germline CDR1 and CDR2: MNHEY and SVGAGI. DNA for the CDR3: TGTGCCAGCAGTCCATCCGGGACAGATTCCTACAATGAGCAGTTCTTC. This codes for CASSPSGTDSYNEQFF.

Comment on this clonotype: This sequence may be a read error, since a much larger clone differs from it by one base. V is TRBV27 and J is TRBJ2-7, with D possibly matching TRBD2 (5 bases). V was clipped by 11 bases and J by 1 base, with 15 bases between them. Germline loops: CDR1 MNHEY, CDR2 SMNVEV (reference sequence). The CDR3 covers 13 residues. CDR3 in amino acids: CAGRSSSSYEQYF. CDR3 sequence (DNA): TGTGCCGGTCGGTCTAGCTCTTCCTACGAGCAGTACTTC.

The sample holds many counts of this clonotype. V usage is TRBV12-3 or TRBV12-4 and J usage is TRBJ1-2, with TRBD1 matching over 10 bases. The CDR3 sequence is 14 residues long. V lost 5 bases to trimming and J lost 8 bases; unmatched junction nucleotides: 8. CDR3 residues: CASSRDRGQEGYTF. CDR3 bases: TGTGCCAGCAGTCGGGACAGGGGACAAGAAGGCTACACCTTC.

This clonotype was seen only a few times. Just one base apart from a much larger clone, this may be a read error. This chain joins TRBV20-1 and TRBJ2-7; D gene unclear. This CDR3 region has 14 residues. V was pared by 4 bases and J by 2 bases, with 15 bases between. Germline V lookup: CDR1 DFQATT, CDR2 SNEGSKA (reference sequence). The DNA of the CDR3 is TGCAGTGCTAAGTTGGCTGGACCAGCCTACGAGCAGTACTTC. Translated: CSAKLAGPAYEQYF.

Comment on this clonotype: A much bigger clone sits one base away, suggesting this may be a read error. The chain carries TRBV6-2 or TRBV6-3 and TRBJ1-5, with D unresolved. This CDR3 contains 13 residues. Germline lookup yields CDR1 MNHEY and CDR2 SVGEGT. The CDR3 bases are TGTGCCAGCAGTCGAGACGTAGATCAGTCCCAGCATTTT. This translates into CASSRDVDQSQHF.

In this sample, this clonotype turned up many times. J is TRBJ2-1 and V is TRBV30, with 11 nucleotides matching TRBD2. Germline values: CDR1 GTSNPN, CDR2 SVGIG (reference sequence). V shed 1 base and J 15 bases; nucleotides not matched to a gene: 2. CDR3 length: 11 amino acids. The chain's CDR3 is CAWSDGTSGFF. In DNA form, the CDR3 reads TGTGCCTGGAGTGACGGGACTAGCGGGTTCTTC. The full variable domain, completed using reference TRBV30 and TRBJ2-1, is SQTIHQWPATLVQPVGSPLSLECTVEGTSNPNLYWYRQAAGRGLQLLFYSVGIGQISSEVPQNLSASRPQDRQFILSSKKLLLSDSGFYLCAWSDGTSGFFGPGTRLTVL.

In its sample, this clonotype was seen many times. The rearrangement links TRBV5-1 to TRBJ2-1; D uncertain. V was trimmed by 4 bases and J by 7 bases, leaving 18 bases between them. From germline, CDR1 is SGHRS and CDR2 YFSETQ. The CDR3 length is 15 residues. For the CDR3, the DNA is TGCGCCAGCAGCGTGAACGCCGGGCAAATAAATGAGCAGTTCTTC. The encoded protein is CASSVNAGQINEQFF.

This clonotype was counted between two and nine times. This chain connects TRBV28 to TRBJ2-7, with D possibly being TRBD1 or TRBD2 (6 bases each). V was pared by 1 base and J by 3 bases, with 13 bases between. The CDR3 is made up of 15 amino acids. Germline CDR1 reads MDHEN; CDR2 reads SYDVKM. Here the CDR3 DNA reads TGTGCCAGCAGTTTATCACCCGCGGGACACTACGAGCAGTACTTC. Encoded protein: CASSLSPAGHYEQYF.

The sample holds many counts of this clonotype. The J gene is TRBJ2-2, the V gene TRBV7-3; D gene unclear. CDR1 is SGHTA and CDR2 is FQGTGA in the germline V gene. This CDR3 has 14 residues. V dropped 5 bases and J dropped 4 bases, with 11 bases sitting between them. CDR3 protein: CASSPDHITGELFF. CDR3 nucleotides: TGTGCCAGCAGCCCGGACCACATCACCGGGGAGCTGTTTTTT.

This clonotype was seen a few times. The CDR3 reads CASSPPGEQKLFF. CDR3 nucleotides: TGTGCCAGCAGTCCCCCCGGGGAGCAGAAACTGTTTTTT. The rearrangement links TRBV28 to TRBJ1-4; no firm D call. Germline CDR1 reads MDHEN; CDR2 reads SYDVKM. This CDR3 spans 13 amino acids. The V end lost 5 bases, the J end lost 11 bases, and 15 bases lay between the germline ends. The full variable domain, rest sourced from reference TRBV28 and TRBJ1-4, is DVKVTQSSRYLVKRTGEKVFLECVQDMDHENMFWYRQDPGLGLRLIYFSYDVKMKEKGDIPEGYSVSREKKERFSLILESASTNQTSMYLCASSPPGEQKLFFGSGTQLSVL.

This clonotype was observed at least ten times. CDR3 coding DNA: TGTGCCAGCAGCTTGGAAGGGGACCTCACAGATACGCAGTATTTT. Translation: CASSLEGDLTDTQYF. The V call is TRBV5-6, the J call TRBJ2-3; D assignment may be TRBD1 or TRBD2 (5 bases each). The CDR3 runs to 15 residues. V was cut by 0 bases and J by 2 bases, with 10 bases left in between. Germline V gene lookup returns CDR1 SGHDT and CDR2 YYEEEE.

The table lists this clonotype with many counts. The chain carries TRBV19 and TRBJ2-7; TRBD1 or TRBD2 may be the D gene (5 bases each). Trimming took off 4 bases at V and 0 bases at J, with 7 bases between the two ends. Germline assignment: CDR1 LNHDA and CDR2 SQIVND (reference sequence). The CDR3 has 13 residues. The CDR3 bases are TGTGCCAGTAGTAGGGACGCCTCCTACGAGCAGTACTTC. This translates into CASSRDASYEQYF.

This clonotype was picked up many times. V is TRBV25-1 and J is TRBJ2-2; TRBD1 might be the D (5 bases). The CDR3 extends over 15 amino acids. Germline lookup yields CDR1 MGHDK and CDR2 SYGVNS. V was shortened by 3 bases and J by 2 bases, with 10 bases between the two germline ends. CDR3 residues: CASSDLQGNTGELFF. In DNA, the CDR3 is TGTGCCAGCAGTGATCTTCAGGGTAACACCGGGGAGCTGTTTTTT. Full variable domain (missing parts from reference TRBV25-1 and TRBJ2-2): EADIYQTPRYLVIGTGKKITLECSQTMGHDKMYWYQQDPGMELHLIHYSYGVNSTEKGDLSSESTVSRIRTEHFPLTLESARPSHTSQYLCASSDLQGNTGELFFGEGSRLTVL.

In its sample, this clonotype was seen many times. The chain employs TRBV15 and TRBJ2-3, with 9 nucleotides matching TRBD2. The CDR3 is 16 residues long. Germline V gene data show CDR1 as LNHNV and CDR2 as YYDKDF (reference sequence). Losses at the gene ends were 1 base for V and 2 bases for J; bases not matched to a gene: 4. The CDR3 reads CATSRGLAANTDTQYF. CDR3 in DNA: TGTGCCACCAGCAGAGGACTAGCGGCCAACACAGATACGCAGTATTTT. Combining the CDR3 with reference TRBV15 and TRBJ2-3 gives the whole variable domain DAMVIQNPRYQVTQFGKPVTLSCSQTLNHNVMYWYQQKSSQAPKLLFHYYDKDFNNEADTPDNFQSRRPNTSFCFLDIRSPGLGDTAMYLCATSRGLAANTDTQYFGPGTRLTVL.

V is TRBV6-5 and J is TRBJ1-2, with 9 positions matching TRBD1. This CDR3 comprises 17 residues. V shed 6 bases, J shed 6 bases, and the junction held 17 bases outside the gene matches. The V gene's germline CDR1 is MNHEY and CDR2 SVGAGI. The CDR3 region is CASRYRPGTGRPDGYTF. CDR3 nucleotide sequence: TGTGCCAGCAGGTATCGGCCCGGGACAGGGAGGCCGGATGGCTACACCTTC.

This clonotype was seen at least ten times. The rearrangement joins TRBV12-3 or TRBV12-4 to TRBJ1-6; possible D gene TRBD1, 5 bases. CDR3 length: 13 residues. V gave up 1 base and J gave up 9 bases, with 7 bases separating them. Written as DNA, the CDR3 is TGTGCCAGCAGTTTAGGTGGGGCTTCACCCCTCCACTTT. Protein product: CASSLGGASPLHF.

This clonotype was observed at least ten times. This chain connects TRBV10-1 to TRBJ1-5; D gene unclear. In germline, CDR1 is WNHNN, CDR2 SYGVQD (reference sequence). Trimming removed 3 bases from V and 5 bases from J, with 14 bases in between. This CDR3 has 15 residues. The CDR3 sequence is CASSDHGPADQPQHF. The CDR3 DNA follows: TGCGCCAGCAGTGATCATGGCCCCGCGGATCAGCCCCAGCATTTT.

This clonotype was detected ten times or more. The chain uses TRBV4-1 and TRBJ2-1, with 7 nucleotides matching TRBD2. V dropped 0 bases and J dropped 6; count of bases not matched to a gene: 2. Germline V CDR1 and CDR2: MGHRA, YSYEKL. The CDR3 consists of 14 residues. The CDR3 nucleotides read TGCGCCAGCAGCCAAGAGGCTAGCGGCAATGAGCAGTTCTTC. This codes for CASSQEASGNEQFF.

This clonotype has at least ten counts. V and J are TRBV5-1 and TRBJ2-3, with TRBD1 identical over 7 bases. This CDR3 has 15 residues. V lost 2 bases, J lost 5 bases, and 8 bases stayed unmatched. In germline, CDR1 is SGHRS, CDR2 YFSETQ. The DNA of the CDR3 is TGCGCCAGCAGCTTCGGCAGGGGGTCGGGAGATACGCAGTATTTT. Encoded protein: CASSFGRGSGDTQYF.

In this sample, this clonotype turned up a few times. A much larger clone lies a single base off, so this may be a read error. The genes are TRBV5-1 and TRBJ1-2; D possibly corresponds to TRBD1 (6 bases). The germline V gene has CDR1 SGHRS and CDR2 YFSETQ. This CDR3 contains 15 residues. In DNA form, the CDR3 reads TGCGCCAGCAGCTTGGGAGCAGGGGCTAACTATGGCTACGCCTTC. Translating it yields CASSLGAGANYGYAF.

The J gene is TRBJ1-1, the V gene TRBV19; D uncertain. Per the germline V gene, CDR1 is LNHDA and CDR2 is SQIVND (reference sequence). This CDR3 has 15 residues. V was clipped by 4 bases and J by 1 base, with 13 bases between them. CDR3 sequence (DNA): TGTGCCAGTAGTACCTTACGGAGACCGAACACTGAAGCTTTCTTT. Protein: CASSTLRRPNTEAFF.

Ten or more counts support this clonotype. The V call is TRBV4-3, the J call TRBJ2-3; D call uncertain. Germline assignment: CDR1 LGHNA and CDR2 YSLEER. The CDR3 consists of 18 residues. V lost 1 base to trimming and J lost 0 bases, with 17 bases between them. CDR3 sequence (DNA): TGCGCCAGCAGCCAAGGGCCCAAGGGTCGAGATAGCACAGATACGCAGTATTTT. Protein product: CASSQGPKGRDSTDTQYF.

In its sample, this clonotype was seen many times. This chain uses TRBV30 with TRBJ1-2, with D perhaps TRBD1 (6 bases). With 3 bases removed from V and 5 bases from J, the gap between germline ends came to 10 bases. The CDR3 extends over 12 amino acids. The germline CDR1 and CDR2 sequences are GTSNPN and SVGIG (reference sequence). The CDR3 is CAWRRTGYGYTF. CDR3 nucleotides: TGTGCCTGGAGGAGAACAGGGTATGGCTACACCTTC.